Below, one T cell receptor (beta chain) is given with its context. The source of the sample is a study of blood T cell repertoires in COVID-19. Measured with immunoSEQ multiplex PCR; TCRdb has only the in-frame clones, and not every one. In the table there are roughly 68,000 clones, roughly nine tenths of which are singletons. Sequenced material: peripheral blood. This TCR came from a woman between 50 and 59 years old with COVID-19, enrolled during active disease.

The CDR3 DNA follows: TGTGCCAGCAGCCCCTTCTACGCGGAAGCTTTCTTT. Protein sequence: CASSPFYAEAFF. This chain uses TRBV2 with TRBJ1-1; D unclear. Trimming took off 6 bases at V and 8 bases at J, with 13 bases between the two ends. Germline V gene lookup returns CDR1 SNHLY and CDR2 FYNNEI. This CDR3 comprises 12 residues.